The following is a T cell receptor beta chain sequence with its context. This sample is part of a study of blood T cell repertoires in COVID-19. About the study: The study drew acute and convalescent COVID-19 samples from the United States, Italy and Spain.

Authors' methods: Counts of nucleated cells, estimated from reference gene primer amplification, were obtained. The protocol was immunoSEQ multiplex PCR, while the TCRdb copy is restricted to in-frame clones and leaves out a portion. V and J calls and clone size are those listed in that table; D and trimming were worked out from the DNA. The table records roughly 220,000 clones, roughly 76% of them present only once. Patients of the Seattle cohort, enrolled during active infection, were followed longitudinally. V lost 3 bases to trimming and J lost 3 bases, with 16 bases between them. The germline V gene has CDR1 SGDLS and CDR2 YYNGEE. The CDR3 is made up of 15 amino acids.

The chain links TRBV9 to TRBJ2-7; D might be TRBD2 (5 bases). The receptor comes from a woman older than 75 with COVID-19, enrolled during active disease. Sequenced material: peripheral blood. CDR3 protein: CASSASAGPDYEQYF. The CDR3, as DNA: TGTGCCAGCAGCGCGAGCGCGGGTCCTGACTACGAGCAGTACTTC. The variable domain in full, with the rest retrieved from reference TRBV9 and TRBJ2-7, is DSGVTQTPKHLITATGQRVTLRCSPRSGDLSVYWYQQSLDQGLQFLIQYYNGEERAKGNILERFSAQQFPDLHSELNLSSLELGDSALYFCASSASAGPDYEQYFGPGTRLTVT.